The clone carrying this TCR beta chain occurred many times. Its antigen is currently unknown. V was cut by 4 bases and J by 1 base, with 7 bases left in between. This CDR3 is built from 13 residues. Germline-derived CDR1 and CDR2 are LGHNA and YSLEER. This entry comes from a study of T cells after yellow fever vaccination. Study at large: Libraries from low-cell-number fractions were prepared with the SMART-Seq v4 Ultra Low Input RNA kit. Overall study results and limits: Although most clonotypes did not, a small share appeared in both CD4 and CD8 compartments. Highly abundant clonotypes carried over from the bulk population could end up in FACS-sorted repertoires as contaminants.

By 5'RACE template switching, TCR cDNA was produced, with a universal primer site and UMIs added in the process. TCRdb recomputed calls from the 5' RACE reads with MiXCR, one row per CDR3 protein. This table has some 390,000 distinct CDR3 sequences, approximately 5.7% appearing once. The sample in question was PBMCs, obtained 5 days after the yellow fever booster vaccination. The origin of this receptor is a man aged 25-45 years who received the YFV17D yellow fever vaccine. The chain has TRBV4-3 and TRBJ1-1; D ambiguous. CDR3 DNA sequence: TGCGCCAGCAGCCCACGGAAGAACACTGAAGCTTTCTTT. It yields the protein CASSPRKNTEAFF.